This passage covers 4 T cell receptor beta chains from one sample sequenced in a study of cytomegalovirus exposure and HLA in healthy donors (TCRdb year 2017). Library preparation used the immunoSEQ multiplex PCR assay. TCRdb mirrors the immuneACCESS table, restricted to in-frame sequences. Some clones are absent from its copies; in checked studies, under half trace to an unresolved V gene, and the reason for the others is unknown. The sample contains 100,000 to 150,000 clones, 89% of them found a single time. Roughly 2% of the sample is held by the ten biggest clonotypes. What was sequenced was PBMCs. Receptors were obtained from a woman aged 18-29 years in good health and CMV-seronegative.

Worth noting for this clone: Other nucleotide sequences from this sample produce the same CDR3. The chain has TRBV27 and TRBJ2-1, with 9 bases aligning to TRBD2. V lost 6 bases, J lost 4 bases, and 4 bases stayed unmatched. The CDR3 totals 14 residues. Germline lookup yields CDR1 MNHEY and CDR2 SMNVEV (reference sequence). The CDR3: CASRTSGNYNEQFF. CDR3 coding DNA: TGTGCCAGCAGGACTAGCGGCAATTACAATGAGCAGTTCTTC.

V is TRBV28 and J is TRBJ2-7; D perhaps matches TRBD1 (5 bases). V was cut by 10 bases and J by 0 bases, with 10 bases left in between. This CDR3 comprises 12 residues. In germline, CDR1 is MDHEN, CDR2 SYDVKM. This chain's CDR3 is CATQGPSYEQYF. Written as DNA, the CDR3 is TGTGCCACTCAGGGTCCCTCCTACGAGCAGTACTTC.

This rearrangement joins TRBV10-2 to TRBJ2-7; D is perhaps TRBD1 (5 bases). Between the trimmed V and J ends, which lost 6 bases and 2 bases, there was a span of 8 bases. CDR3 size: 12 residues. Per the germline V gene, CDR1 is WSHSY and CDR2 is SAAADI. The CDR3, as DNA: TGCGCCAGCAGACAGGACACCTACGAGCAGTACTTC. Protein product: CASRQDTYEQYF.

This chain uses TRBV7-2 with TRBJ2-1, with 7 nucleotides matching TRBD2. CDR1 and CDR2 (germline): SGHTA, FQGNSA. J lost 6 bases, V lost 7 bases, and 6 bases had no gene match. This CDR3 has 13 amino acids. The CDR3 nucleotides read TGTGCCAGCATGGCGGGCGGGGGCAATGAGCAGTTCTTC. Protein: CASMAGGGNEQFF.